The present TCR beta chain was sequenced within a study of T-cell reconstitution after alpha-beta-depleted transplantation in children. Study outcomes and limitations: By about two months after transplant, alpha-beta T cells reportedly arose from several hundred graft clones that had expanded. From newly produced T cells came most of the T-cell counts and diversity one year after transplant.

Molecular barcoding with unique molecular identifiers was used for the TCRbeta library. TCRdb called the PCR reads again in MiXCR, with one record for every CDR3 protein. The top ten clones hold 28% of a sample with hundreds of thousands of distinct CDR3 sequences, 11% of them seen once. Ten or more counts support this clonotype. The antigen is not known. This sequence may be a read error, since a much larger clone differs from it by one base. This CDR3 is 14 amino acids long. Trimming removed 7 bases from V and 9 bases from J, with 21 bases in between. Germline V gene lookup returns CDR1 LGHDT and CDR2 YNNKEL (reference sequence).

This sequence was found in a child under two years old with acute myeloid leukemia, due to receive a stem cell transplant. J is TRBJ1-1 and V is TRBV3-1; D may be TRBD1 (5 bases). Sequencing used PBMCs, obtained before TCRalphabeta/CD19-depleted stem cell transplant. For the CDR3, the DNA is TGTGCCAGCACCCCCACGGGGGGAGGAACTCAAGCTTTCTTT. Translated: CASTPTGGGTQAFF.